The 21 T cell receptor beta chains presented below share a single source sample, sequenced in a study of shared clonotypes between healthy human individuals. The data were produced by immunoSEQ multiplex PCR, yet TCRdb's version contains in-frame clones alone and is incomplete. The sample has about half a million clones, roughly 80% seen once. Sample: PBMCs. Every receptor here comes from a middle-aged woman in good health. Some clones in this sample may be carry-over from other donors' samples.

V is TRBV28 and J is TRBJ2-7, with 7 bases matching TRBD2. V was pared by 5 bases and J by 2 bases, with 6 bases of the junction left unmatched. The CDR3 covers 14 residues. The V gene's germline CDR1 is MDHEN and CDR2 SYDVKM. The CDR3 DNA is TGTGCCAGCAGTAAGGGGCGGGAGCCCTACGAGCAGTACTTC. Translated: CASSKGREPYEQYF.

This clone was seen a single time. V gene TRBV9 combines with J gene TRBJ1-2; 8 bases agree with TRBD1. Looked up from germline, CDR1 is SGDLS and CDR2 is YYNGEE. J was trimmed by 10 bases and V by 4 bases; bases with no gene match: 12. The CDR3 consists of 14 residues. The CDR3 spells CASSPPDRVLDYTF. The CDR3 coding sequence is TGTGCCAGCAGCCCCCCGGACAGGGTATTAGACTACACCTTC. The full variable domain, with the rest looked up from reference TRBV9 and TRBJ1-2, is DSGVTQTPKHLITATGQRVTLRCSPRSGDLSVYWYQQSLDQGLQFLIQYYNGEERAKGNILERFSAQQFPDLHSELNLSSLELGDSALYFCASSPPDRVLDYTFGSGTRLTVV.

V gene TRBV10-3 combines with J gene TRBJ2-3; a weak D match, TRBD2 (5 bases). The CDR3 runs 20 residues. Trimming removed 0 bases from V and 2 bases from J, with 24 bases in between. Germline V CDR1 and CDR2: ENHRY, SYGVKD. DNA of the CDR3: TGTGCCATCAGTGAGTCCGGGCCCAATCGGGCGGGCGCCTACACAGATACGCAGTATTTT. Residues: CAISESGPNRAGAYTDTQYF.

The table lists this clone with a few counts. The chain joins TRBV11-2 to TRBJ2-1; D remains ambiguous. Germline V lookup: CDR1 SGHAT, CDR2 FQNNGV. The CDR3 is 15 residues long. V gave up 3 bases and J gave up 8 bases, with 17 bases separating them. This chain's CDR3 is CASSFAWAPGDEQFF. CDR3 DNA: TGTGCCAGCAGCTTTGCGTGGGCTCCAGGAGATGAGCAGTTCTTC.

The V call is TRBV7-9, the J call TRBJ2-7, with a tentative D call TRBD1 (6 bases). The CDR3 runs 15 residues. Per the germline V gene, CDR1 is SEHNR and CDR2 is FQNEAQ (reference sequence). Trimming cost V 5 bases and J 4 bases, with 18 bases left between them. The CDR3 loop reads CASSESGTRSYEQYF. The CDR3 DNA is TGTGCCAGCAGCGAATCCGGGACAAGATCATACGAGCAGTACTTC.

The rearrangement joins TRBV5-5 to TRBJ2-1, with D possibly being TRBD1 (5 bases). The CDR3 sequence is 15 residues long. V lost 2 bases and J lost 5, with 14 bases in between. Per germline, CDR1 SGHKS and CDR2 YYEKEE (reference sequence). As DNA, the CDR3 is TGTGCCAGCAGCTTTTTTGCAGGGATGAACAATGAGCAGTTCTTC. It codes for CASSFFAGMNNEQFF.

The chain is built from TRBV14 and TRBJ2-7; possible D gene TRBD1, 5 bases. The length of the CDR3 is 13 residues. Trimming left V 0 bases short and J 6 bases short, with 9 bases between. Germline CDR1 is SGHDN and CDR2 is FVKESK. The CDR3 DNA is TGTGCCAGCAGCCAAGATTGGCAGGGCGAGCAGTACTTC. Translation: CASSQDWQGEQYF.

The chain uses TRBV6-1 and TRBJ2-1; D not certain. The CDR3 spans 12 residues. Trimming stripped 5 bases from V and 8 bases from J, with 10 bases between. Germline CDR1 reads MNHNS; CDR2 reads SASEGT. The CDR3: CASSQNLDEQFF. As DNA, the CDR3 is TGTGCCAGCAGTCAAAACTTGGATGAGCAGTTCTTC.

V gene TRBV5-1 combines with J gene TRBJ2-3, with a weak D call TRBD2 (5 bases). The germline CDR1 and CDR2 sequences are SGHRS and YFSETQ. This CDR3 is 14 amino acids long. V was shortened by 0 bases and J by 4 bases, with 9 bases between the two germline ends. The CDR3 DNA follows: TGCGCCAGCAGCTTGGAGCCCGGGGCAGATACGCAGTATTTT. Translated, it gives CASSLEPGADTQYF. Full variable domain (remainder filled in from reference TRBV5-1 and TRBJ2-3): KAGVTQTPRYLIKTRGQQVTLSCSPISGHRSVSWYQQTPGQGLQFLFEYFSETQRNKGNFPGRFSGRQFSNSRSEMNVSTLELGDSALYLCASSLEPGADTQYFGPGTRLTVL.

This chain uses TRBV28 with TRBJ2-4; D remains unclear. Germline V lookup: CDR1 MDHEN, CDR2 SYDVKM. Trimming cost V 4 bases and J 0 bases, with 22 bases left between them. The CDR3 is 19 residues long. The CDR3 region has the DNA TGTGCCAGCAGTTCGGTCGCCGACTTGGCCAGATTAGCCAAAAACATTCAGTACTTC. It yields the protein CASSSVADLARLAKNIQYF.

This chain links TRBV5-4 with TRBJ2-2, with TRBD2 matching 8 bases. The CDR3 extends over 15 amino acids. V lost 4 bases and J lost 3; bases outside the gene matches: 5. The germline V gene has CDR1 SGHNT and CDR2 YYREEE (reference sequence). This chain's CDR3 is CASSPGLVYTGELFF. In DNA, the CDR3 is TGTGCCAGCAGCCCGGGACTAGTTTACACCGGGGAGCTGTTTTTT. Variable domain in full (rest from reference TRBV5-4 and TRBJ2-2): ETGVTQSPTHLIKTRGQQVTLRCSSQSGHNTVSWYQQALGQGPQFIFQYYREEENGRGNFPPRFSGLQFPNYSSELNVNALELDDSALYLCASSPGLVYTGELFFGEGSRLTVL.

V usage is TRBV5-8 and J usage is TRBJ1-2; D gene unclear. The CDR3 runs 11 residues. Germline CDR1 reads SGHTS; CDR2 reads YDEGEE. The V gene lost 3 bases and the J gene lost 7 bases, with 7 bases spanning the gap. CDR3 sequence: CASSSHVGYTF. CDR3 nucleotides: TGTGCCAGCAGCTCTCATGTTGGCTACACCTTC.

This clone appeared once. The J gene is TRBJ2-3, the V gene TRBV5-1, with D possibly being TRBD2 (6 bases). Germline assignment: CDR1 SGHRS and CDR2 YFSETQ. The CDR3 has 15 residues. V was trimmed by 1 base and J by 6 bases, leaving 15 bases between them. CDR3 amino acids: CASSLRGRSPDTQYF. CDR3 sequence (DNA): TGCGCCAGCAGCTTGCGAGGGAGGTCCCCCGATACGCAGTATTTT.

The chain carries TRBV14 and TRBJ1-5; D not certain. CDR3 size: 16 residues. The V end lost 0 bases, the J end lost 5 bases, and 14 bases lay between the germline ends. The germline CDR1 and CDR2 sequences are SGHDN and FVKESK. The CDR3 is CASSQESGREDQPQHF. CDR3 DNA: TGTGCCAGCAGCCAAGAGTCCGGGAGGGAGGATCAGCCCCAGCATTTT.

In its sample, this clone was seen once. The rearrangement joins TRBV9 to TRBJ2-7; 8 bases match TRBD2. CDR3 length: 15 residues. Germline V gene data show CDR1 as SGDLS and CDR2 as YYNGEE. V lost 3 bases to trimming and J lost 4 bases; unmatched junction nucleotides: 9. CDR3 DNA: TGTGCCAGCAGCGGTGGGGCACTAGCGGATTACGAGCAGTACTTC. Translating gives CASSGGALADYEQYF.

The chain joins TRBV6-6 to TRBJ2-5; 8 positions agree with TRBD2. The CDR3 is 11 residues long. Germline assignment: CDR1 MNHNY and CDR2 SVGAGI (reference sequence). V gave up 5 bases and J gave up 9 bases; unmatched junction bases: 2. CDR3 nucleotide sequence: TGTGCCAGCAGTCCCGGGGGGGCCCAGTACTTC. This encodes CASSPGGAQYF.

V usage is TRBV5-4 and J usage is TRBJ2-2, with 14 positions matching TRBD2. The CDR3 consists of 18 residues. Germline V lookup: CDR1 SGHNT, CDR2 YYREEE (reference sequence). V lost 4 bases to trimming and J lost 4 bases; unmatched junction nucleotides: 9. The CDR3 spells CASSTMTSGRGATGELFF. The CDR3 region has the DNA TGTGCCAGCAGCACTATGACTAGCGGGAGGGGTGCCACCGGGGAGCTGTTTTTT.

This clone occurred a few times. The rearrangement uses TRBV6-5 and TRBJ1-1; perhaps TRBD1 as D (6 bases). The length of the CDR3 is 13 residues. V shed 5 bases and J shed 8 bases, with 15 bases lying between them. Germline V gene sequence: CDR1 MNHEY, CDR2 SVGAGI. The CDR3 sequence is CASSELGGREAFF. The DNA of the CDR3 is TGTGCCAGCAGTGAGCTGGGGGGCCGAGAAGCTTTCTTT.

For this clone: This CDR3 is missing its conserved last phenylalanine or tryptophan, likely due to a read error. The V gene is TRBV10-1, the J gene TRBJ2-7; D possibly matches TRBD1 or TRBD2 (6 bases each). CDR3 length equals 12 residues. Per germline, CDR1 WNHNN and CDR2 SYGVQD (reference sequence). The V and J ends lost 9 bases and 2 bases respectively, with 11 bases between them. The CDR3 nucleotides read TGCGCCAGTGGGGGCGGGACCTACGAGCAGTACCTC. Amino acid sequence: CASGGGTYEQYL.

Only a few counts were recorded for this clone. The rearrangement joins TRBV6-1 to TRBJ1-5; 9 positions match TRBD1. V lost 4 bases and J lost 6; bases outside the gene matches: 4. This CDR3 is 14 amino acids long. The germline gives CDR1 MNHNS, CDR2 SASEGT. CDR3 in DNA: TGTGCCAGCAGTGTGGGACAGGGAGGTCAGCCCCAGCATTTT. Translating it yields CASSVGQGGQPQHF.

The chain carries TRBV30 and TRBJ1-6; D is undetermined. The CDR3 runs to 13 residues. V gave up 2 bases and J gave up 14 bases, with 16 bases separating them. Looked up from germline, CDR1 is GTSNPN and CDR2 is SVGIG (reference sequence). The CDR3: CAWSIALERALHF. CDR3 sequence (DNA): TGTGCCTGGAGTATCGCCTTGGAAAGGGCCCTCCACTTT.